Below, one T cell receptor beta chain is given with its context. This clonotype was seen only a few times. What this receptor recognizes is not known. Base-call qualities are not available, and no considerably larger clone is one nucleotide away. The data were obtained in a study of response to subunit inactivated influenza vaccine (dated by TCRdb to the late 2010s). Looking at the study overall: The study used deep quantitative T cell receptor repertoire profiling to track responses to a trivalent subunit inactivated influenza vaccine. General conclusions and limits of the study: The authors suggested that each seasonal influenza vaccination may recruit only a limited number of new T cells.

Library preparation was by RT-PCR. These reads were obtained on an Illumina HiSeq 2500. The raw public reads went through TCRdb reprocessing: fastp at Q25, MiXCR clone calling, in-frame beta chains kept. Rows are unified per CDR3 protein, each entry keeping the most common DNA and genes. The sample table holds some 500,000 distinct CDR3 sequences, of which approximately 15% were seen once. The ten most abundant clones make up roughly 3% of the sample. V is cut by 6 bases and J by 3 bases, and the space between the germline ends is 20 bases. The CDR3 covers 16 residues, taking in both the cysteine and the phenylalanine. Of all the DNA, just the CDR3 is kept, 48 bases in frame from base 1. The germline V gene specifies SQVTM as CDR1 and ANQGSEA as CDR2.

This material consisted of CD4+ T cells sorted from PBMCs, taken less than 30 months after vaccination. This receptor chain uses TRBV29-1 and TRBJ2-2; no D gene call is confident. The clonotype was recovered from a man aged 50-75 years who received an inactivated influenza vaccine. Donor details come from another sample of the same person, matched by shared clones. The nucleotide sequence reads TGCAGCGTGAGTGCTCCGGCAGCCCGGTACACCGGGGAGCTGTTTTTT. Protein translation: CSVSAPAARYTGELFF.